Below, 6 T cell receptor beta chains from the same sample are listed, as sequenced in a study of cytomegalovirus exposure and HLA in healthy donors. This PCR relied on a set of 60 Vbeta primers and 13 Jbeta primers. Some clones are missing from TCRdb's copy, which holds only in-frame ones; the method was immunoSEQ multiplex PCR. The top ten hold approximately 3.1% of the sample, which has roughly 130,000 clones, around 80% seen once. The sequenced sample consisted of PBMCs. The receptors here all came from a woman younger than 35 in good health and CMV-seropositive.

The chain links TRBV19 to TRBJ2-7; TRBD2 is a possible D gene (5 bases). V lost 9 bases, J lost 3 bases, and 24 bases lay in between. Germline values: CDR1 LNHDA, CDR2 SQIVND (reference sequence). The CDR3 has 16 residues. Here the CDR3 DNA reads TGTGCCAGCAGCCCCGGACGTTTTCTTGGAGGCTACGAGCAGTACTTC. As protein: CASSPGRFLGGYEQYF.

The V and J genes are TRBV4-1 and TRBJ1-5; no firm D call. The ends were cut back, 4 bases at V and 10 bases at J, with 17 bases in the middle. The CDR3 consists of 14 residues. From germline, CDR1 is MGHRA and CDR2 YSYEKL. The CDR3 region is CASSPITVLGPQHF. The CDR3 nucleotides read TGCGCCAGCAGCCCTATCACAGTTCTTGGTCCCCAGCATTTT.

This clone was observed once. CDR3 in amino acids: CASSPGLAGEGEFF. The CDR3 DNA reads as TGCGCCAGCAGCCCGGGACTAGCGGGGGAAGGTGAGTTCTTC. The V gene is TRBV5-1, the J gene TRBJ2-1; TRBD2 aligns across 14 bases. This CDR3 has 14 residues. Germline V gives CDR1 SGHRS, CDR2 YFSETQ. V lost 4 bases and J lost 14; bases outside the gene matches: 8. The full variable domain, rest sourced from reference TRBV5-1 and TRBJ2-1, is KAGVTQTPRYLIKTRGQQVTLSCSPISGHRSVSWYQQTPGQGLQFLFEYFSETQRNKGNFPGRFSGRQFSNSRSEMNVSTLELGDSALYLCASSPGLAGEGEFFGPGTRLTVL.

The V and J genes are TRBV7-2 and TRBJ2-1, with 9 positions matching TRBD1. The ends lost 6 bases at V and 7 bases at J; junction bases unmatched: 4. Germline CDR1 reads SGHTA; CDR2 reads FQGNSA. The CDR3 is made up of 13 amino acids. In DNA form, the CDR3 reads TGTGCCAGCAGTCGGGACAGGGTTAATGAGCAGTTCTTC. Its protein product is CASSRDRVNEQFF.

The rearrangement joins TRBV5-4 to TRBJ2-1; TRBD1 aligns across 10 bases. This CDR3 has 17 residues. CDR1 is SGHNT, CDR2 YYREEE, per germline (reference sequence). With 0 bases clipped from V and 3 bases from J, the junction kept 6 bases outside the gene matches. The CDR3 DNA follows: TGTGCCAGCAGCTTGGGGGACAGGGGACCCTACTACAATGAGCAGTTCTTC. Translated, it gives CASSLGDRGPYYNEQFF. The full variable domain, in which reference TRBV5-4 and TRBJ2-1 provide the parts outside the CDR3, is ETGVTQSPTHLIKTRGQQVTLRCSSQSGHNTVSWYQQALGQGPQFIFQYYREEENGRGNFPPRFSGLQFPNYSSELNVNALELDDSALYLCASSLGDRGPYYNEQFFGPGTRLTVL.

The CDR3 sequence: CASSDLAVMLNSPLHF. DNA of the CDR3: TGTGCCAGCAGTGATTTGGCAGTGATGCTTAATTCACCCCTCCACTTT. The V gene is TRBV2, the J gene TRBJ1-6; D not certain. Trimming cost V 3 bases and J 6 bases, with 15 bases left between them. The germline V gene has CDR1 SNHLY and CDR2 FYNNEI. The CDR3 loop spans 16 amino acids.